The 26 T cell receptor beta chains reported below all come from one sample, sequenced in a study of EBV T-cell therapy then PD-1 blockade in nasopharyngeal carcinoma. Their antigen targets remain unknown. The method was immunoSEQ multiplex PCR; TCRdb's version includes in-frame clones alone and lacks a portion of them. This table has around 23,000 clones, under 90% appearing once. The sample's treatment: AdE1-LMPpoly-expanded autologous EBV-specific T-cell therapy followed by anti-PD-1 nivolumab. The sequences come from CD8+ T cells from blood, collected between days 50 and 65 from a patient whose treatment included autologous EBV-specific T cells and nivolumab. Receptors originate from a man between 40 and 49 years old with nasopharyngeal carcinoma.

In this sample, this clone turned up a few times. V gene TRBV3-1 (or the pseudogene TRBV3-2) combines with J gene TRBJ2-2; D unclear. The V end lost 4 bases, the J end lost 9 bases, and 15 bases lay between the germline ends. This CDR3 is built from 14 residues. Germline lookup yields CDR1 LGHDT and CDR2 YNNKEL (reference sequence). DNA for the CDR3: TGTGCCAGCAGCCCTGCGGCTGGAGTCCGGGAGCTGTTTTTT. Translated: CASSPAAGVRELFF.

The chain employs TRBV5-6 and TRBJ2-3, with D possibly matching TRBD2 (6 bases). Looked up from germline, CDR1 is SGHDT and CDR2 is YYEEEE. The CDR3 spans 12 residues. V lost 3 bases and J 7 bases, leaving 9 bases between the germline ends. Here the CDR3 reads CASSSLAHTQYF. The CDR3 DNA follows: TGTGCCAGCAGCTCTCTAGCGCATACGCAGTATTTT.

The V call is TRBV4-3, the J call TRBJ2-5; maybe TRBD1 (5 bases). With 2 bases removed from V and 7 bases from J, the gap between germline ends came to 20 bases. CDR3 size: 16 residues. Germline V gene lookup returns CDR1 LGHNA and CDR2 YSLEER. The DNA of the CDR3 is TGCGCCAGCAGCCAAAATGAGGTTCAGGGCCTGCGGACCCAGTACTTC. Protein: CASSQNEVQGLRTQYF.

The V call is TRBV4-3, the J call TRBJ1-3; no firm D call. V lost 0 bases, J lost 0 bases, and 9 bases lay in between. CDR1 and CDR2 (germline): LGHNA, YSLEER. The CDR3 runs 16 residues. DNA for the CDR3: TGCGCCAGCAGCCAAGATTCCCCGTACTCTGGAAACACCATATATTTT. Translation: CASSQDSPYSGNTIYF.

CDR3 amino acids: CASSQEPGGAYYGYTF. The DNA of the CDR3 is TGCGCCAGCAGCCAAGAACCAGGGGGCGCGTACTATGGCTACACCTTC. This chain joins TRBV4-3 and TRBJ1-2, with 8 bases identical to TRBD1. After removal of 0 bases from V and 3 bases from J, the junction contained 6 bases not matched to a gene. The CDR3 is 16 amino acids. CDR1 LGHNA and CDR2 YSLEER come from the germline V gene.

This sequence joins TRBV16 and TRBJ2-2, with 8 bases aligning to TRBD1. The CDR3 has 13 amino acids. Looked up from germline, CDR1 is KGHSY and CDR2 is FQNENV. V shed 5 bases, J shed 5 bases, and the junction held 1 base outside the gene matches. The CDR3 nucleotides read TGTGCCAGCAGCAGGACAGGGACCGGGGAGCTGTTTTTT. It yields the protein CASSRTGTGELFF.

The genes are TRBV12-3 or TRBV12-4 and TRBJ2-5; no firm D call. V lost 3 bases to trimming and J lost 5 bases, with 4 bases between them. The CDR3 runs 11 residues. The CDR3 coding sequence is TGTGCCAGCAGTTTGGGGGAGACCCAGTACTTC. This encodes CASSLGETQYF.

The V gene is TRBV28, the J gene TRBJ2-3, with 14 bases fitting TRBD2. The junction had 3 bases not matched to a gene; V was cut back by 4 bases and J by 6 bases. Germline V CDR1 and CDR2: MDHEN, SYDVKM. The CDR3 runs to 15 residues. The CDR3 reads CASSYGLAGGDTQYF. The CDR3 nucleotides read TGTGCCAGCAGTTATGGACTAGCGGGGGGCGATACGCAGTATTTT.

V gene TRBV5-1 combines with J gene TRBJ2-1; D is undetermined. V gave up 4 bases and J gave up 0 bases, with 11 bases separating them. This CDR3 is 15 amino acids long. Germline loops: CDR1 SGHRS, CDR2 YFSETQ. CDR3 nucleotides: TGCGCCAGCAGCCTCAGGCCCAGCTCCTACAATGAGCAGTTCTTC. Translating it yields CASSLRPSSYNEQFF.

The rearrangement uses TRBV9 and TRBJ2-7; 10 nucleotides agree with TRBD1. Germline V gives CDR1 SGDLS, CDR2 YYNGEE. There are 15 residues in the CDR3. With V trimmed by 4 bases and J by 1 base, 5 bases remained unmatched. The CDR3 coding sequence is TGTGCCAGCAGCCCCCGGGACAGGGGTTCCTACGAGCAGTACTTC. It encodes CASSPRDRGSYEQYF.

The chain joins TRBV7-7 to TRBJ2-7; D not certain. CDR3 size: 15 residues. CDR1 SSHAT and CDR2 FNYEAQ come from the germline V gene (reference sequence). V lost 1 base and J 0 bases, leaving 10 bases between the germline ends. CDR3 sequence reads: CASSLGTANSYEQYF. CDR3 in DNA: TGTGCCAGCAGCTTAGGAACAGCGAACTCCTACGAGCAGTACTTC.

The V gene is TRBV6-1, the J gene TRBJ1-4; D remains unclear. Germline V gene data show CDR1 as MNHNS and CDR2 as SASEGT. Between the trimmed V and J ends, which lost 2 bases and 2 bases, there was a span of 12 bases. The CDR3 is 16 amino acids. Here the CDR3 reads CASSEKLWGTNEKLFF. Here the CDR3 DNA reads TGTGCCAGCAGTGAAAAACTGTGGGGTACTAATGAAAAACTGTTTTTT.

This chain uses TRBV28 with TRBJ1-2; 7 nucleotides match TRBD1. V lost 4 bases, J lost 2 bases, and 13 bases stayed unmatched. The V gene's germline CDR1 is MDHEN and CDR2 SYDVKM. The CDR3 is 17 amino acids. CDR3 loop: CASSSSDRADLNYGYTF. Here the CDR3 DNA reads TGTGCCAGCAGTTCATCCGACAGGGCCGACCTCAACTATGGCTACACCTTC.

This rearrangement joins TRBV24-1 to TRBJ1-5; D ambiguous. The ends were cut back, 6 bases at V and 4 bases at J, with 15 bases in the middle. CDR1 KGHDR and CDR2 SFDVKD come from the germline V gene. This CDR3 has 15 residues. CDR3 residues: CATSLGSELNQPQHF. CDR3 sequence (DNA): TGTGCCACCAGTTTGGGGTCCGAACTGAATCAGCCCCAGCATTTT.

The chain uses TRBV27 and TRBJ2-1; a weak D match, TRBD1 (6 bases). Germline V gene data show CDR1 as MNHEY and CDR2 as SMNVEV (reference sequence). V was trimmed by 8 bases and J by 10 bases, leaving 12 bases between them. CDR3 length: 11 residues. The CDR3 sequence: CASLRGNEQFF. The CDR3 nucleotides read TGTGCCAGCCTTAGGGGGAACGAGCAGTTCTTC.

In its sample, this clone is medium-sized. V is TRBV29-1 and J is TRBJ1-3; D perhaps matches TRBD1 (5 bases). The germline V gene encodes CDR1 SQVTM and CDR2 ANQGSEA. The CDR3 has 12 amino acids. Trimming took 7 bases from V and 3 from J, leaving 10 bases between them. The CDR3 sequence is CSAAGLGNTIYF. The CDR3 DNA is TGCAGCGCCGCAGGGCTTGGAAACACCATATATTTT.

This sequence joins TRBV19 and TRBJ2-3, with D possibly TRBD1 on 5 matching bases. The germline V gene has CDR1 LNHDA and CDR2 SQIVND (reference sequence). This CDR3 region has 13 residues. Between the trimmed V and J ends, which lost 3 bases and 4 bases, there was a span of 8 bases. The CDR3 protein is CASSIFRADTQYF. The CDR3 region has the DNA TGTGCCAGTAGTATCTTCAGGGCAGATACGCAGTATTTT.

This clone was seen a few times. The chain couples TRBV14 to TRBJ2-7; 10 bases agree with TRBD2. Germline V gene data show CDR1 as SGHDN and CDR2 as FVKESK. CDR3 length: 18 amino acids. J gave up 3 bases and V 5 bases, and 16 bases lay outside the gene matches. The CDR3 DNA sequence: TGTGCCAGCAGCTCCACCTCCCAGTTGGTAGCGGGGGGCTACGAGCAGTACTTC. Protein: CASSSTSQLVAGGYEQYF. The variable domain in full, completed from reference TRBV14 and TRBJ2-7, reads EAGVTQFPSHSVIEKGQTVTLRCDPISGHDNLYWYRRVMGKEIKFLLHFVKESKQDESGMPNNRFLAERTGGTYSTLKVQPAELEDSGVYFCASSSTSQLVAGGYEQYFGPGTRLTVT.

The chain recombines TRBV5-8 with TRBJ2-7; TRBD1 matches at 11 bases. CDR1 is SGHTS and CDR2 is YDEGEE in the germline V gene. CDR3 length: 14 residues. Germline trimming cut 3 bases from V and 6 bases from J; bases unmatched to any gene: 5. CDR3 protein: CASSSGQGAGEQYF. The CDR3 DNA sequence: TGTGCCAGCAGCTCCGGACAGGGGGCGGGCGAGCAGTACTTC. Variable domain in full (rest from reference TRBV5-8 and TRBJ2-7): EAGVTQSPTHLIKTRGQQATLRCSPISGHTSVYWYQQALGLGLQFLLWYDEGEERNRGNFPPRFSGRQFPNYSSELNVNALELEDSALYLCASSSGQGAGEQYFGPGTRLTVT.

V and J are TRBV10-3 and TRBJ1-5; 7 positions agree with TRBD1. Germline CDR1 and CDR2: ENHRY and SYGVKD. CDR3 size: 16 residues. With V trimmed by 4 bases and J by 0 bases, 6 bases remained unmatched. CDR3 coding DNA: TGTGCCATCAGTGGGGGACAGACCGATAGCAATCAGCCCCAGCATTTT. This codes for CAISGGQTDSNQPQHF.

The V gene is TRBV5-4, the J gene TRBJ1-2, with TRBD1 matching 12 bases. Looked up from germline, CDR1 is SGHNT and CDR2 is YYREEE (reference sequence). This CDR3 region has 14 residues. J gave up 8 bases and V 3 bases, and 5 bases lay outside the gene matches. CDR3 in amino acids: CASSWGQGAEGYTF. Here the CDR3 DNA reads TGTGCCAGCAGCTGGGGACAGGGGGCTGAGGGCTACACCTTC.

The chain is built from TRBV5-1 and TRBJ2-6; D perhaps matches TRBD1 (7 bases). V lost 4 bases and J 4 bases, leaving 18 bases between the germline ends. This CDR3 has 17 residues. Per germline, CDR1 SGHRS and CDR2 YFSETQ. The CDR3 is CASSPWGDSTGANVLTF. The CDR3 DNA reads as TGCGCCAGCAGCCCGTGGGGGGACAGTACCGGGGCCAACGTCCTGACTTTC.

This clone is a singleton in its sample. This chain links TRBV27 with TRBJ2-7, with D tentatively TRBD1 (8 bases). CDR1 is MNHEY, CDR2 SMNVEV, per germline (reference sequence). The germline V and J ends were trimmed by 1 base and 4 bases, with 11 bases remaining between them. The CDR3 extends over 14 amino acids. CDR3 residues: CASSLYRGGYEQYF. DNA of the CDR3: TGTGCCAGCAGTTTATACAGGGGGGGATACGAGCAGTACTTC.

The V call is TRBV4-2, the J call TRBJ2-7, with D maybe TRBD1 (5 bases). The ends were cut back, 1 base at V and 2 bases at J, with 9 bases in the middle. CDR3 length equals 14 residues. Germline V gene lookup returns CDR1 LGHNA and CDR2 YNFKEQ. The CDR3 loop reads CASSQGWGPYEQYF. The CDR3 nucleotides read TGTGCCAGCAGCCAAGGGTGGGGCCCCTACGAGCAGTACTTC.

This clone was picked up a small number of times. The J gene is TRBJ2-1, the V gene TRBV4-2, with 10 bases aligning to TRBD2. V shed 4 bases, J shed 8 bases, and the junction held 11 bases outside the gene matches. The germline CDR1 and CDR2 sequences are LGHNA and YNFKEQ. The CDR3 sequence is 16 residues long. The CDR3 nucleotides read TGTGCCAGCAGCCCTGCTATCGGGACTAGCGCCCATGAGCAGTTCTTC. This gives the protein CASSPAIGTSAHEQFF.

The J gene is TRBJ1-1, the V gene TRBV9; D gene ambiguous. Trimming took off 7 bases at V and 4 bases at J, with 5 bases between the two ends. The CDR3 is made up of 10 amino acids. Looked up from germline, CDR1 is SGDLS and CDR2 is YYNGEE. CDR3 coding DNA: TGTGCCAGCGGCCCCACTGAAGCTTTCTTT. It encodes CASGPTEAFF.